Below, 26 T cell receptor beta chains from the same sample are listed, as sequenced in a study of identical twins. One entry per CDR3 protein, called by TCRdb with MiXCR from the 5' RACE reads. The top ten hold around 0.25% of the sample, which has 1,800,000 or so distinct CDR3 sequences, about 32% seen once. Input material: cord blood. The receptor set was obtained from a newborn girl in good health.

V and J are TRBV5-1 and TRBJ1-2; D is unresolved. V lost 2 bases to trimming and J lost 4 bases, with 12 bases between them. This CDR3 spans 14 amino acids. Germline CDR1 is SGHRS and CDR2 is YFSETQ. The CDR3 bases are TGCGCCAGCAGCTTAGGTAAAGGGCCCTATGGCTACACCTTC. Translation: CASSLGKGPYGYTF.

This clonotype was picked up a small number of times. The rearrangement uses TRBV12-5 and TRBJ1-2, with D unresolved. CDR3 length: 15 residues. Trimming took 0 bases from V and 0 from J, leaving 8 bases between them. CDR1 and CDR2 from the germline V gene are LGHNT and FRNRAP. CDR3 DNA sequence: TGTGCTAGTGGTTTGGTACCAGCGACTAACTATGGCTACACCTTC. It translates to CASGLVPATNYGYTF.

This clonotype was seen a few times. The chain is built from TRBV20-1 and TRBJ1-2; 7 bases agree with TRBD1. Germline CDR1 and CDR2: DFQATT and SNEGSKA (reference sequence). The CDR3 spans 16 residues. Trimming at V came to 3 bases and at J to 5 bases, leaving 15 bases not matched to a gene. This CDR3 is CSARYNPSQGKYGYTF. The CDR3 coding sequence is TGCAGTGCTAGGTATAACCCCTCACAGGGGAAGTATGGCTACACCTTC.

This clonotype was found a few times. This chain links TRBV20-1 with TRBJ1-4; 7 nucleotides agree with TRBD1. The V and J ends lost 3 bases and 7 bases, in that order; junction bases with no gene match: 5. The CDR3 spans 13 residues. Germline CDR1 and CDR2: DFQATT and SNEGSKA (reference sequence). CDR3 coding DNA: TGCAGTGCTAGGCAGACAGGGACTGAAAAACTGTTTTTT. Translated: CSARQTGTEKLFF.

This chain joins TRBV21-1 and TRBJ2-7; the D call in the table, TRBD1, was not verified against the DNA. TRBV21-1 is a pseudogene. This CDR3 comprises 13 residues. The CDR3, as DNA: TGTGCCAGGAGAAGGAGGGGGCTATACGAGCAGTACTTC. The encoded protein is CARRRRGLYEQYF.

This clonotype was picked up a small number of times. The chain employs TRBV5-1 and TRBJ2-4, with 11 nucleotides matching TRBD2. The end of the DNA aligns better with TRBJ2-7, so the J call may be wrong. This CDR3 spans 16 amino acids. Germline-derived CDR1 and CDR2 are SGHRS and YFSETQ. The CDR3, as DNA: TGCGCCAGCAGCACCCTACTAGCGGGGGCCTTCTACGAGCAGTACTTC. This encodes CASSTLLAGAFYEQYF.

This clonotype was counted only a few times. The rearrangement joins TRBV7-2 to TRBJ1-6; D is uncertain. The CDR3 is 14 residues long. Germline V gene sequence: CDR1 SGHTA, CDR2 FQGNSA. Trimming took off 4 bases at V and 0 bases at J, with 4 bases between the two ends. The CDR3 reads CASSSYSYNSPLHF. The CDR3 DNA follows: TGTGCCAGCAGCTCATACTCCTATAATTCACCCCTCCACTTT.

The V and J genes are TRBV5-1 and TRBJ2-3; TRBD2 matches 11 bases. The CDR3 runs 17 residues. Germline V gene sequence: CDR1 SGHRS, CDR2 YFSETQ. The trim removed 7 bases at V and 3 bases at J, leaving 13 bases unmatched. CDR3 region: CASAPTSGTLGTDTQYF. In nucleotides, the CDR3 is TGCGCCAGCGCTCCGACTAGCGGGACATTGGGGACAGATACGCAGTATTTT.

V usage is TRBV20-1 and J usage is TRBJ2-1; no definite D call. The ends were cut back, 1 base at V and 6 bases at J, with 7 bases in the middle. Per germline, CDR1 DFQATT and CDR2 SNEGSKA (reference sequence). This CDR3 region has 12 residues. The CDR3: CSARGYSNEQFF. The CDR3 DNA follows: TGCAGTGCTAGAGGCTATTCCAATGAGCAGTTCTTC.

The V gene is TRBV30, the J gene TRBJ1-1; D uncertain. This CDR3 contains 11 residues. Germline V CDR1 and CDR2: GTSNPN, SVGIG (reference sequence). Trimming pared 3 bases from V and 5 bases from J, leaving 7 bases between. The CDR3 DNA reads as TGTGCCTGGAGCCGAGGGACTGAAGCTTTCTTT. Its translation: CAWSRGTEAFF.

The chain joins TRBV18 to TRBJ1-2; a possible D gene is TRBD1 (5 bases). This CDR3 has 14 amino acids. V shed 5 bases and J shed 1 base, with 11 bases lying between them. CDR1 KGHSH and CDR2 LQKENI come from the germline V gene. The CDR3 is CASSSGVFNYGYTF. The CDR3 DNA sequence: TGTGCCAGCTCATCGGGGGTTTTTAACTATGGCTACACCTTC.

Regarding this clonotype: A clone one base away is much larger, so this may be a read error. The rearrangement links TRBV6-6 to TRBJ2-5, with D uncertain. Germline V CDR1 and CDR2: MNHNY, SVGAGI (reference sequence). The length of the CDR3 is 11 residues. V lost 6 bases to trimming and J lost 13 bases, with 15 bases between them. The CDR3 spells CASRIFYERYF. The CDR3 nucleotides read TGTGCCAGCAGAATCTTCTACGAGCGGTACTTC.

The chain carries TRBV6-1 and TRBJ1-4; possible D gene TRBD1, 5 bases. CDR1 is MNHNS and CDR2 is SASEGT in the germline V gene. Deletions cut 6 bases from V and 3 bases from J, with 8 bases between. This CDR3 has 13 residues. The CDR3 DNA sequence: TGTGCCAGCAGCGACAGACCTAATGAAAAACTGTTTTTT. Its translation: CASSDRPNEKLFF.

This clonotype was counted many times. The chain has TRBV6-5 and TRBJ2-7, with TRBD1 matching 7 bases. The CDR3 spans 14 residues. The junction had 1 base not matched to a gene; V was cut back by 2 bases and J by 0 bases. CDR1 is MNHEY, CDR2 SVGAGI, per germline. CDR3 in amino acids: CASSYDRASYEQYF. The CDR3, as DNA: TGTGCCAGCAGTTACGACAGGGCCTCCTACGAGCAGTACTTC.

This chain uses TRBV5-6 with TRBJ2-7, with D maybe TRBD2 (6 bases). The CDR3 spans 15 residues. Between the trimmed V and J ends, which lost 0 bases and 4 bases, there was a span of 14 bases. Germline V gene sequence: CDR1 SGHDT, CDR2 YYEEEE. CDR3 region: CASSLVAGYVYEQYF. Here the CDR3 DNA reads TGTGCCAGCAGCTTGGTGGCGGGATACGTTTACGAGCAGTACTTC.

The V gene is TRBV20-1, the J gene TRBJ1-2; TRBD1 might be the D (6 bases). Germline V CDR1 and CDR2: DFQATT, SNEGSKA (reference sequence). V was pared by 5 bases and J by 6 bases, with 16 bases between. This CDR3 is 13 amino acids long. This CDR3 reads CSAPTGAADGYTF. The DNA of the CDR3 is TGCAGTGCTCCGACAGGAGCGGCTGATGGCTACACCTTC.

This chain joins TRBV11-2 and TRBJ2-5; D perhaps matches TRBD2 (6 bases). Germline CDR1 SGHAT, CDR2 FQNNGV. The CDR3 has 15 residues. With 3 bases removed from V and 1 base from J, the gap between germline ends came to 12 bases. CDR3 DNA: TGTGCCAGCAGCTTTAGTAACGGGGGCCAAGAGACCCAGTACTTC. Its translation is CASSFSNGGQETQYF.

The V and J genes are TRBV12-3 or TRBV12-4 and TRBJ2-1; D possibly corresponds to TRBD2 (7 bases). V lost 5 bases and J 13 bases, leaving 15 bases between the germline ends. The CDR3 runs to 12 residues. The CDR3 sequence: CASSTHGGGQFF. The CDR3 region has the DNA TGTGCCAGCAGTACCCATGGCGGGGGCCAGTTCTTC.

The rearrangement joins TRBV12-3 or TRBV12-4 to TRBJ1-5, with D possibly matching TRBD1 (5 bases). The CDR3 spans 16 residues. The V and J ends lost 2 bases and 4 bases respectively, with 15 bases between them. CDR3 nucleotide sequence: TGTGCCAGCAGTTTACGGCAACCCGGGGGTAATCAGCCCCAGCATTTT. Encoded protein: CASSLRQPGGNQPQHF.

CDR3 sequence reads: CASSPDRVRDMNEQFF. CDR3 sequence (DNA): TGTGCCAGCAGTCCCGACAGGGTAAGGGACATGAATGAGCAGTTCTTC. The chain links TRBV12-3 or TRBV12-4 to TRBJ2-1; 7 positions match TRBD1. The CDR3 is 16 amino acids. With 5 bases clipped from V and 7 bases from J, the junction kept 14 bases outside the gene matches.

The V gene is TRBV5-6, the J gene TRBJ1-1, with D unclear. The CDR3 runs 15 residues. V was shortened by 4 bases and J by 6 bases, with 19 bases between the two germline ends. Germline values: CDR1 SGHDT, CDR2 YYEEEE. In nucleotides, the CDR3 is TGTGCCAGCAGCCTCGGAGGCGCGAAGGGCGCTGAAGCTTTCTTT. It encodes CASSLGGAKGAEAFF.

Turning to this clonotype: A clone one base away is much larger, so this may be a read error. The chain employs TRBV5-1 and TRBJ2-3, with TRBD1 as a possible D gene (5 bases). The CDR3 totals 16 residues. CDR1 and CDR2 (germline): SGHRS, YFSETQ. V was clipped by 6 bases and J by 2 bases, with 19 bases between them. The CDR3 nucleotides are TGCGCCAGCAACCTGGGGCTAATCCGCCCCACAGATACGCAGTATTTT. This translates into CASNLGLIRPTDTQYF. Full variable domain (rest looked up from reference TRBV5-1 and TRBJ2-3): KAGVTQTPRYLIKTRGQQVTLSCSPISGHRSVSWYQQTPGQGLQFLFEYFSETQRNKGNFPGRFSGRQFSNSRSEMNVSTLELGDSALYLCASNLGLIRPTDTQYFGPGTRLTVL.

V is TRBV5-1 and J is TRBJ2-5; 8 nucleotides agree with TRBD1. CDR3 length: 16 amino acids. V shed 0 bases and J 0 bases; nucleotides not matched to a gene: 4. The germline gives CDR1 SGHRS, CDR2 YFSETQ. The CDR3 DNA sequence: TGCGCCAGCAGCTTGGGATACAGGGGGGACCAAGAGACCCAGTACTTC. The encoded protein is CASSLGYRGDQETQYF. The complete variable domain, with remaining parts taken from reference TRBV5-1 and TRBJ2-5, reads KAGVTQTPRYLIKTRGQQVTLSCSPISGHRSVSWYQQTPGQGLQFLFEYFSETQRNKGNFPGRFSGRQFSNSRSEMNVSTLELGDSALYLCASSLGYRGDQETQYFGPGTRLLVL.

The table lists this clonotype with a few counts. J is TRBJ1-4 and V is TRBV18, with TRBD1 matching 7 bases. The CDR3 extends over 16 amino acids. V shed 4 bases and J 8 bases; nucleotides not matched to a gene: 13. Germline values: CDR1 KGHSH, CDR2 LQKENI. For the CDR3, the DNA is TGTGCCAGCTCACTAGCGACAGGGCCCCCTGGAGAAAAACTGTTTTTT. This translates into CASSLATGPPGEKLFF. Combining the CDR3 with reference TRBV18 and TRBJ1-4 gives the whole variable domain NAGVMQNPRHLVRRRGQEARLRCSPMKGHSHVYWYRQLPEEGLKFMVYLQKENIIDESGMPKERFSAEFPKEGPSILRIQQVVRGDSAAYFCASSLATGPPGEKLFFGSGTQLSVL.

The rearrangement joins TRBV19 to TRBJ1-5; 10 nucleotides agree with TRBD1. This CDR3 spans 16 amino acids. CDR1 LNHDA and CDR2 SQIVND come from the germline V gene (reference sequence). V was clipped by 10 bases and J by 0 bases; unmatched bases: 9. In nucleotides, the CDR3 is TGTGCCACCCGGGACAGGGGATTTTATAGCAATCAGCCCCAGCATTTT. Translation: CATRDRGFYSNQPQHF. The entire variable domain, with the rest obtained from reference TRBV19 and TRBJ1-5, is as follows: DGGITQSPKYLFRKEGQNVTLSCEQNLNHDAMYWYRQDPGQGLRLIYYSQIVNDFQKGDIAEGYSVSREKKESFPLTVTSAQKNPTAFYLCATRDRGFYSNQPQHFGDGTRLSIL.

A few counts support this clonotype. The CDR3 region is CASSQDRVAYEQYF. The CDR3 DNA reads TGTGCCAGCAGCCAAGATAGGGTAGCCTACGAGCAGTACTTC. The V gene is TRBV3-1, the J gene TRBJ2-7; D is ambiguous. Germline loops: CDR1 LGHDT, CDR2 YNNKEL (reference sequence). The CDR3 covers 14 residues. V lost 0 bases and J lost 2, with 8 bases in between.